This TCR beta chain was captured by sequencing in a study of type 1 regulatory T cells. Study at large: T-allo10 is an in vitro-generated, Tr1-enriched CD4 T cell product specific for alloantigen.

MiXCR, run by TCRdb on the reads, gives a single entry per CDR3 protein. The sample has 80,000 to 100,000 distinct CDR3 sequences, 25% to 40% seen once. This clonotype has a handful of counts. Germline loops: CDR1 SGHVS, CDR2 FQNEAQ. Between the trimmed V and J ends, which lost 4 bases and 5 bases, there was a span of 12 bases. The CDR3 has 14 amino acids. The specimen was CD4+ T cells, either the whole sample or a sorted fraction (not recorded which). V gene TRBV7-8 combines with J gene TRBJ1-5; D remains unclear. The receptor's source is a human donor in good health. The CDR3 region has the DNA TGTGCCAGCAGCTCCCGGGTAGCGGATCAGCCCCAGCATTTT. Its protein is CASSSRVADQPQHF.